This TCR beta chain was retrieved from a study of T cell clones after liver transplantation. At the level of the study: Liver transplant recipients had immunosuppression withdrawal attempted within 2 years. Study-wide results and caveats: Post-transplant time points were not standardized, so conclusions are preliminary.

Germline loops: CDR1 KGHSH, CDR2 LQKENI. V lost 3 bases, J lost 4 bases, and 7 bases stayed unmatched. This CDR3 is built from 15 residues. A word on this clone: The antigen is not known.

Sequencing used immunoSEQ multiplex PCR; TCRdb keeps in-frame clones, though not all of them. The table includes around 97,000 clones, about 80% detected once. This specimen was CD4+ T cells from blood, taken approximately 50 months after liver transplant. This sequence joins TRBV18 and TRBJ1-1, with 8 bases that match TRBD1. The sequence was collected from a human patient who received a liver transplant. Some of these T cells may belong to the graft donor. The CDR3 coding sequence is TGTGCCAGCTCACCCAACAGGGGGTTTAGCACTGAAGCTTTCTTT. Encoded protein: CASSPNRGFSTEAFF.